Here is one TCR beta chain with its context. Antigen unknown. CDR3 length: 13 amino acids. The V gene's germline CDR1 is LGHDT and CDR2 YNNKEL (reference sequence). Between the trimmed V and J ends, which lost 6 bases and 5 bases, there was a span of 10 bases. The sample belongs to a study of response to subunit inactivated influenza vaccine. Study-wide points: That few new T cells are recruited by each seasonal influenza vaccination was the authors' suggestion.

Via MiXCR, TCRdb re-called the RT-PCR reads, giving one row per CDR3 protein. Found here are over 650,000 distinct CDR3 sequences, approximately 18% of them singletons; the top ten hold approximately 11%. The source was PBMCs from blood, collected about 5 days after vaccination. V and J are TRBV3-1 and TRBJ2-2, with D possibly being TRBD2 (6 bases). The TCR comes from a man between 50 and 59 years old who received an inactivated influenza vaccine. The CDR3 sequence is CASRWRGTGELFF. CDR3 sequence (DNA): TGTGCCAGCAGATGGAGGGGAACCGGGGAGCTGTTTTTT. Full variable domain (rest looked up from reference TRBV3-1 and TRBJ2-2): DTAVSQTPKYLVTQMGNDKSIKCEQNLGHDTMYWYKQDSKKFLKIMFSYNNKELIINETVPNRFSPKSPDKAHLNLHINSLELGDSAVYFCASRWRGTGELFFGEGSRLTVL.